Here is one T cell receptor beta chain with its context. The target antigen is unknown. Some clones are missing from TCRdb's copy, which holds only in-frame ones; the method was immunoSEQ multiplex PCR. The sample yields some 80,000 clones, 70% to 90% seen once. This entry is derived from a study of identifying expanded T cells in peripheral blood. No infections or other immune events were documented during collection. In germline, CDR1 is SGHNT, CDR2 YYREEE (reference sequence). The CDR3 is 13 residues long. Trimming shortened V by 4 bases and J by 2 bases, and 9 bases separated the two germline ends. Overall study findings and caveats: Approximately two-week clone count variance significantly increased as total template count grew. Differentially abundant clones: roughly 1.3 between replicates, 16.4 at roughly 13 days, roughly 18 at four.

The genes are TRBV5-4 and TRBJ1-1; possible D gene TRBD1, 5 bases. The sequence derives from a person aged 18 to 75 in good health. The sample comprised blood. CDR3 coding DNA: TGTGCCAGCAGCAAGCAGGGTAACACTGAAGCTTTCTTT. Translated, it gives CASSKQGNTEAFF.